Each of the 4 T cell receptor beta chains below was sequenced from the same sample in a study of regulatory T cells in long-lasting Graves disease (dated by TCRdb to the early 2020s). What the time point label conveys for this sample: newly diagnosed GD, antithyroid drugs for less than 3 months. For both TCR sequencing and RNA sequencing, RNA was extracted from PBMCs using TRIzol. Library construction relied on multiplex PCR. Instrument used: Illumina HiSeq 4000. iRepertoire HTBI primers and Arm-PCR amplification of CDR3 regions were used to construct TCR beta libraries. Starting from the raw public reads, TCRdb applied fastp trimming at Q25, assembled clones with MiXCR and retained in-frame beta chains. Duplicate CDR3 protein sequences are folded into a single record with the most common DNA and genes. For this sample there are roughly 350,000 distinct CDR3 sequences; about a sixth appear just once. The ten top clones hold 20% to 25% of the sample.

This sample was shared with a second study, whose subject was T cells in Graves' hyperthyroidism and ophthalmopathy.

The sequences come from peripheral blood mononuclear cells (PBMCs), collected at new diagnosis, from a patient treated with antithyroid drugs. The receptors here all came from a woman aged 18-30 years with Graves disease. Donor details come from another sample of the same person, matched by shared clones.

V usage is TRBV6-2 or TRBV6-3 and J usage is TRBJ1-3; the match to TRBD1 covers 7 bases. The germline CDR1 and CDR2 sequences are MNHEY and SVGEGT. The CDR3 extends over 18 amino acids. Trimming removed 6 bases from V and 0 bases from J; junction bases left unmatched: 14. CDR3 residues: CASSLASKGDSSGNTIYF. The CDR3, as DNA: TGTGCCAGCAGCCTCGCTAGCAAGGGGGACAGCTCTGGAAACACCATATATTTT.

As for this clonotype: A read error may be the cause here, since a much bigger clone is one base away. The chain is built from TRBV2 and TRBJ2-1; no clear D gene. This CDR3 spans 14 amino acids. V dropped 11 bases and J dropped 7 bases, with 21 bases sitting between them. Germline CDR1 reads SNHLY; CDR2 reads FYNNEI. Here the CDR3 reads CAGIQLSFKNEQFF. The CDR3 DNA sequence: TGTGCCGGCATTCAATTGTCTTTCAAAAATGAGCAGTTCTTC.

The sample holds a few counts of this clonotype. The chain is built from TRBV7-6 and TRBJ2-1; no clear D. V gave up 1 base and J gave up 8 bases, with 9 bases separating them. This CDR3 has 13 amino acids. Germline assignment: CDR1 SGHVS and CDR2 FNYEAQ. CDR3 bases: TGTGCCAGCAGCTTAGTTATTAGGGATGAGCAGTTCTTC. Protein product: CASSLVIRDEQFF.

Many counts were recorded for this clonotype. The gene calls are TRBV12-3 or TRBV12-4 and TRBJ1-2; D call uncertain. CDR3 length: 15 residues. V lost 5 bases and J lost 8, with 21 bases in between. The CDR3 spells CASSDNGPPPAGYTF. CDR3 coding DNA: TGTGCCAGCAGTGATAACGGGCCTCCCCCGGCGGGCTACACCTTC.